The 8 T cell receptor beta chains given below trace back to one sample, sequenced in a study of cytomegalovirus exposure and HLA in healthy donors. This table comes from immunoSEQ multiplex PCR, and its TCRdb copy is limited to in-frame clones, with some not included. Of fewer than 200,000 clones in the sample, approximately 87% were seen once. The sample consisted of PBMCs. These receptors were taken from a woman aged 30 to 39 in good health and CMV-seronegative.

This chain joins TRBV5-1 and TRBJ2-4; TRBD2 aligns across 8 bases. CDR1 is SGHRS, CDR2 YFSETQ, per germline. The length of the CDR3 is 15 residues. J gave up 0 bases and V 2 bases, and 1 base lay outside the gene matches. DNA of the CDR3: TGCGCCAGCAGCTTCGGGGGGGTAGCCAAAAACATTCAGTACTTC. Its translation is CASSFGGVAKNIQYF.

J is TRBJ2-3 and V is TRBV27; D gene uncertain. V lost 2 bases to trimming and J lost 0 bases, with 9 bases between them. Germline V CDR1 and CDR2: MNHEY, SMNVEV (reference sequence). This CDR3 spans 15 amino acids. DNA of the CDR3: TGTGCCAGCAGTTTACGGAAATCTAGCACAGATACGCAGTATTTT. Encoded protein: CASSLRKSSTDTQYF.

The CDR3 region has the DNA TGTGCCAGCAGCTTAGTCAGCCAGGGAAATGAGCAGTTCTTC. Translating gives CASSLVSQGNEQFF. V is TRBV7-9 and J is TRBJ2-1; D perhaps matches TRBD1 (5 bases). Between the trimmed V and J ends, which lost 1 base and 7 bases, there was a span of 11 bases. The CDR3 extends over 14 amino acids. Germline V gene lookup returns CDR1 SEHNR and CDR2 FQNEAQ (reference sequence).

CDR3 in amino acids: CASSLTGTSGRGNIQYF. The CDR3 coding sequence is TGCGCCAGCAGCTTGACAGGGACTAGCGGGAGGGGGAACATTCAGTACTTC. The J gene is TRBJ2-4, the V gene TRBV5-1; 16 nucleotides match TRBD2. Trimming cost V 1 base and J 7 bases; bases outside gene matches: 5. CDR1 and CDR2 (germline): SGHRS, YFSETQ. The CDR3 consists of 17 residues.

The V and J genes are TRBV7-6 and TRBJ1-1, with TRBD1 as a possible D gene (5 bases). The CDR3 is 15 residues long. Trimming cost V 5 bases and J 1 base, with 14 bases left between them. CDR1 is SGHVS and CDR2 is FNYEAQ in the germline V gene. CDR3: CASSVSRGKNTEAFF. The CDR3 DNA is TGTGCCAGCAGCGTCTCTAGGGGAAAGAACACTGAAGCTTTCTTT.

The CDR3: CASSYVSSNYGYTF. CDR3 DNA sequence: TGTGCCAGCAGTTACGTCAGCTCTAACTATGGCTACACCTTC. The chain couples TRBV6-6 to TRBJ1-2; no definite D call. CDR3 length: 14 amino acids. V lost 2 bases to trimming and J lost 0 bases, with 7 bases between them. Germline V gene lookup returns CDR1 MNHNY and CDR2 SVGAGI (reference sequence).

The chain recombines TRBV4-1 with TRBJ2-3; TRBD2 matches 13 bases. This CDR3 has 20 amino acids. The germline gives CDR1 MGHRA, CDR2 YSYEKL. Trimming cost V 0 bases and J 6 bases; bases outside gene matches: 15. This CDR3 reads CASSQEWTSGRVGTPDTQYF. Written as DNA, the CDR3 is TGCGCCAGCAGCCAAGAATGGACTAGCGGGAGAGTCGGAACACCCGATACGCAGTATTTT.

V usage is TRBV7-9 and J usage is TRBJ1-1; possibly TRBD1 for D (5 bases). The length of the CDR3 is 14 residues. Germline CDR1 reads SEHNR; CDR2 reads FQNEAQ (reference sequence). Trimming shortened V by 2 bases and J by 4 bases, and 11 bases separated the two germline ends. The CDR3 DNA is TGTGCCAGCAGCTTATTAGGGAGGGGCACTGAAGCTTTCTTT. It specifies CASSLLGRGTEAFF. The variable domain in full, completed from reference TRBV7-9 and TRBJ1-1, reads DTGVSQNPRHKITKRGQNVTFRCDPISEHNRLYWYRQTLGQGPEFLTYFQNEAQLEKSRLLSDRFSAERPKGSFSTLEIQRTEQGDSAMYLCASSLLGRGTEAFFGQGTRLTVV.